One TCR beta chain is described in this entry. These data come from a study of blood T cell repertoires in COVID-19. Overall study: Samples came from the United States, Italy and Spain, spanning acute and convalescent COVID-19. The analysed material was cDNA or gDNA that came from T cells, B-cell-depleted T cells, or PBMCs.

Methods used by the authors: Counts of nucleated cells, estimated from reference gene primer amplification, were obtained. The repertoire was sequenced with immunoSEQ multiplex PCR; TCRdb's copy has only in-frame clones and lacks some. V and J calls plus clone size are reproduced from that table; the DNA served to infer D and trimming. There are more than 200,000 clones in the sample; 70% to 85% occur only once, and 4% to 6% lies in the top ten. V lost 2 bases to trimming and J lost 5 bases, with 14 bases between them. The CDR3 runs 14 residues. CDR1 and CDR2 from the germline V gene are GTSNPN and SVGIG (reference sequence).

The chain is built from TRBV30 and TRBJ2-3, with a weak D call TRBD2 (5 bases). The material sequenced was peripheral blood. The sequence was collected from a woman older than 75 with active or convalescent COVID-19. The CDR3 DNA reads TGTGCCTGGAGTCCCGGGGATGGAAGAGATACGCAGTATTTT. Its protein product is CAWSPGDGRDTQYF.